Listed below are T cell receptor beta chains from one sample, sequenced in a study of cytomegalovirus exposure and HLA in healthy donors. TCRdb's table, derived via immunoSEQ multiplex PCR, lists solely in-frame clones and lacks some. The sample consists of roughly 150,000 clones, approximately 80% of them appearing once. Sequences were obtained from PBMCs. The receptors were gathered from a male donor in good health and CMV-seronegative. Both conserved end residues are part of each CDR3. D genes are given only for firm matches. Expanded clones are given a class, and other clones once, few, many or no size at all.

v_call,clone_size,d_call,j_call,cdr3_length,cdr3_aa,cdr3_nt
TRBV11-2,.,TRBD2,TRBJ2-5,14,CASSLGLAGETQYF,TGTGCCAGCAGCTTGGGACTAGCGGGGGAGACCCAGTACTTC
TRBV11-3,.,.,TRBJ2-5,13,CASSPGVQETQYF,TGTGCCAGCAGCCCGGGGGTCCAAGAGACCCAGTACTTC
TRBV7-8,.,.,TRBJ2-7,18,CASSRRGGASGSSYEQYF,TGTGCCAGCAGCCGCCGTGGGGGGGCGAGCGGGTCTTCCTACGAGCAGTACTTC
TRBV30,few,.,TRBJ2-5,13,CATLPRRGETQYF,TGTGCCACCCTCCCGAGGAGGGGAGAGACCCAGTACTTC
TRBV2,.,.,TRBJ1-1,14,CASRPDRQNTEAFF,TGTGCCAGCAGACCTGACAGGCAGAACACTGAAGCTTTCTTT
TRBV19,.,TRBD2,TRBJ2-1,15,CASSIVAGSNNEQFF,TGTGCCAGTAGTATAGTAGCGGGGAGCAACAATGAGCAGTTCTTC
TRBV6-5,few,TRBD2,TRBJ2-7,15,CASSWTSGGLYEQYF,TGTGCCAGCAGCTGGACTAGCGGGGGTCTCTACGAGCAGTACTTC
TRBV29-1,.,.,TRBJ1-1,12,CSGNRDNTEAFF,TGCAGCGGGAACAGGGATAACACTGAAGCTTTCTTT
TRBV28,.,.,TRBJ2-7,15,CASTLGGGPVYEQYF,TGTGCCAGCACCCTAGGGGGGGGGCCTGTCTACGAGCAGTACTTC
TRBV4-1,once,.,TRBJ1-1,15,CASSQVSRGNTEAFF,TGCGCCAGCAGCCAAGTCTCGCGCGGGAACACTGAAGCTTTCTTT
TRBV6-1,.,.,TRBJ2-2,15,CASRVGGANTGELFF,TGTGCCAGCAGGGTAGGGGGGGCGAACACCGGGGAGCTGTTTTTT
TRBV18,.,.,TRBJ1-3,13,CASSDFPGNTIYF,TGTGCCAGCTCCGACTTCCCTGGAAACACCATATATTTT
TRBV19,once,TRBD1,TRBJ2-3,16,CASSILGQGVTDTQYF,TGTGCCAGTAGTATATTAGGACAGGGGGTCACAGATACGCAGTATTTT
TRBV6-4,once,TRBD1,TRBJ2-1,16,CASSDWGGTGHNEQFF,TGTGCCAGCAGTGACTGGGGTGGGACAGGGCACAATGAGCAGTTCTTC
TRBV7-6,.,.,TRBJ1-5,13,CASSASSNQPQHF,TGTGCCAGCAGCGCGTCTAGCAATCAGCCCCAGCATTTT
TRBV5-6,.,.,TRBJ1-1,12,CASSFDRNEAFF,TGTGCCAGCAGCTTTGACAGGAATGAAGCTTTCTTT
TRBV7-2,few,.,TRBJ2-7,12,CASSLVSGEQYF,TGTGCCAGCAGCTTAGTTTCCGGGGAGCAGTACTTC
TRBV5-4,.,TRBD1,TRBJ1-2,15,CASSLAGTGRRGYTF,TGTGCCAGCAGCTTGGCTGGGACAGGGAGAAGGGGCTACACCTTC
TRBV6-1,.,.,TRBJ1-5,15,CASREGQGPDQPQHF,TGTGCCAGCAGAGAGGGGCAGGGGCCAGATCAGCCCCAGCATTTT
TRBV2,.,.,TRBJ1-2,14,CATGGGTTNYGYTF,TGTGCCACGGGGGGGGGAACTACTAACTATGGCTACACCTTC
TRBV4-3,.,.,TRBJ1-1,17,CASSQDVSRERESEAFF,TGCGCCAGCAGCCAAGATGTATCTAGGGAGAGGGAGAGTGAAGCTTTCTTT
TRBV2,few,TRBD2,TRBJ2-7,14,CASSEGGLSYEQYF,TGTGCCAGCAGTGAGGGGGGGTTAAGCTACGAGCAGTACTTC
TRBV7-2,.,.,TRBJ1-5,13,CASSFDANQPQHF,TGTGCCAGCAGCTTTGATGCGAATCAGCCCCAGCATTTT
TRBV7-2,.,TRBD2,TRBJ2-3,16,CASSLWGLAETDTQYF,TGTGCCAGCAGCTTATGGGGACTAGCGGAGACAGATACGCAGTATTTT
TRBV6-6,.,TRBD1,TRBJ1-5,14,CASRGGQFWQPQHF,TGTGCCAGCAGGGGGGGACAGTTCTGGCAGCCCCAGCATTTT
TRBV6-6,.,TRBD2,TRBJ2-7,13,CASRAGVTYEQYF,TGTGCCAGCAGGGCGGGAGTAACCTACGAGCAGTACTTC
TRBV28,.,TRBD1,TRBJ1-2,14,CASSHRDRVYGYTF,TGTGCCAGCAGCCATAGGGACAGGGTCTATGGCTACACCTTC
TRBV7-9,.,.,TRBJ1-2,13,CASSRGSDYGYTF,TGTGCCAGTTCCAGGGGTTCCGACTATGGCTACACCTTC